A single sample is the source of the 19 T cell receptor beta chains below, sequenced in a study of blood T cell repertoires in COVID-19. Profiling relied on immunoSEQ multiplex PCR, and the TCRdb table lists in-frame clones only, not all of them. Here the sample spans roughly 220,000 clones, under 90% being singletons. The sequenced sample consisted of peripheral blood. The receptors were sampled from a woman between 55 and 75 years old who had recovered from COVID-19.

The chain recombines TRBV6-1 with TRBJ2-7; 7 bases map to TRBD2. Unmatched junction bases numbered 8, after V lost 2 bases and J lost 4 bases. This CDR3 region has 15 residues. The germline V gene has CDR1 MNHNS and CDR2 SASEGT. The CDR3 spells CASSERWGGKYEQYF. CDR3 nucleotides: TGTGCCAGCAGTGAAAGGTGGGGGGGGAAATACGAGCAGTACTTC.

The gene calls are TRBV10-1 and TRBJ2-7, with D tentatively TRBD1 (6 bases). The CDR3 is 15 amino acids. CDR1 is WNHNN and CDR2 is SYGVQD in the germline V gene (reference sequence). The V end lost 1 base, the J end lost 1 base, and 11 bases lay between the germline ends. The CDR3 here is CASSECGRGSYEQYF. For the CDR3, the DNA is TGCGCCAGCAGTGAGTGCGGCAGGGGATCCTACGAGCAGTACTTC.

This clone was counted a single time. V usage is TRBV27 and J usage is TRBJ1-4; TRBD1 aligns across 7 bases. The J segment lost 7 bases and the V segment lost 8 bases, leaving 13 bases of the junction unmatched. Germline assignment: CDR1 MNHEY and CDR2 SMNVEV (reference sequence). This CDR3 comprises 15 residues. The CDR3 sequence: CASSIQQGNGEKLFF. As DNA, the CDR3 is TGTGCCAGCTCGATTCAACAGGGGAATGGTGAAAAACTGTTTTTT.

This clone was seen a few times. J is TRBJ2-4 and V is TRBV19; D is unclear. This CDR3 has 17 residues. V was clipped by 0 bases and J by 1 base, with 13 bases between them. CDR1 LNHDA and CDR2 SQIVND come from the germline V gene (reference sequence). The CDR3 sequence is CASSIDPRMGAKNIQYF. CDR3 bases: TGTGCCAGTAGTATAGATCCCAGGATGGGCGCCAAAAACATTCAGTACTTC.

J is TRBJ2-1 and V is TRBV3-1 (or the pseudogene TRBV3-2); D possibly corresponds to TRBD2 (5 bases). Trimming stripped 3 bases from V and 7 bases from J, with 10 bases between. The CDR3 consists of 13 residues. Per the germline V gene, CDR1 is LGHDT and CDR2 is YNNKEL (reference sequence). The CDR3 spells CASSQGVWNEQFF. The DNA for the CDR3 is TGTGCCAGCAGCCAGGGAGTTTGGAATGAGCAGTTCTTC.

The genes are TRBV6-5 and TRBJ2-5, with 12 bases lining up with TRBD2. The ends lost 9 bases at V and 2 bases at J; junction bases unmatched: 4. This CDR3 has 14 residues. The germline V gene encodes CDR1 MNHEY and CDR2 SVGAGI. The CDR3 loop is CASSSGGAQETQYF. CDR3 nucleotide sequence: TGTGCCAGTTCTAGCGGGGGGGCGCAAGAGACCCAGTACTTC.

J is TRBJ1-2 and V is TRBV3-1 (or the pseudogene TRBV3-2); 8 positions match TRBD1. The germline V gene encodes CDR1 LGHDT and CDR2 YNNKEL (reference sequence). CDR3 length equals 15 residues. The trim removed 0 bases at V and 3 bases at J, leaving 3 bases unmatched. Written as DNA, the CDR3 is TGTGCCAGCAGCCAAGAAACAGGGGGAGACTATGGCTACACCTTC. It translates to CASSQETGGDYGYTF.

The chain carries TRBV7-3 and TRBJ2-5; a weak D match, TRBD1 (5 bases). The CDR3 consists of 13 residues. Per the germline V gene, CDR1 is SGHTA and CDR2 is FQGTGA. V was cut by 1 base and J by 3 bases, with 6 bases left in between. CDR3 nucleotides: TGTGCCAGCAGCTTAATCAGGGAAGAGACCCAGTACTTC. Amino acid sequence: CASSLIREETQYF.

The chain has TRBV4-1 and TRBJ1-2; tentatively, D is TRBD1 (5 bases). The length of the CDR3 is 15 residues. The ends were cut back, 3 bases at V and 6 bases at J, with 17 bases in the middle. Germline V gives CDR1 MGHRA, CDR2 YSYEKL. CDR3 residues: CASSHPRGREDGYTF. The DNA for the CDR3 is TGCGCCAGCAGCCACCCCCGGGGCAGGGAGGATGGCTACACCTTC.

The sample holds one count of this clone. The V gene is TRBV10-3, the J gene TRBJ2-7, with 8 bases aligning to TRBD1. V trimming: 7 bases; J trimming: 2 bases; junction bases outside the gene matches: 13. Germline V gene sequence: CDR1 ENHRY, CDR2 SYGVKD. CDR3 length: 16 residues. The chain's CDR3 is CAITPDRVTLAYEQYF. In DNA form, the CDR3 reads TGTGCCATCACCCCGGACAGGGTAACTTTGGCCTACGAGCAGTACTTC.

The chain combines TRBV19 with TRBJ1-5; D gene ambiguous. The CDR3 has 14 amino acids. The V and J ends lost 0 bases and 5 bases respectively, with 8 bases between them. Germline assignment: CDR1 LNHDA and CDR2 SQIVND (reference sequence). CDR3 in amino acids: CASSIERGDQPQHF. The DNA for the CDR3 is TGTGCCAGTAGTATAGAACGCGGGGATCAGCCCCAGCATTTT.

Written as DNA, the CDR3 is TGCGCCAGCAGCCGGACTCTAGCGGGGGGGAACACCGGGGAGCTGTTTTTT. This codes for CASSRTLAGGNTGELFF. This chain joins TRBV5-1 and TRBJ2-2; TRBD2 aligns across 11 bases. CDR1 and CDR2 from the germline V gene are SGHRS and YFSETQ. The CDR3 has 17 amino acids. V lost 4 bases, J lost 1 base, and 6 bases stayed unmatched.

The rearrangement joins TRBV11-3 to TRBJ1-4; TRBD1 aligns across 9 bases. V lost 5 bases and J lost 3; bases outside the gene matches: 4. This CDR3 is built from 15 residues. The germline CDR1 and CDR2 sequences are SGHNT and YENEEA. The CDR3 region is CASSKTGGPNEKLFF. The CDR3, as DNA: TGTGCCAGCAGCAAAACAGGGGGCCCTAATGAAAAACTGTTTTTT.

V and J are TRBV5-1 and TRBJ2-3; D perhaps matches TRBD1 (6 bases). CDR1 is SGHRS and CDR2 is YFSETQ in the germline V gene. This CDR3 has 14 amino acids. Trimming shortened V by 4 bases and J by 2 bases, and 11 bases separated the two germline ends. CDR3 sequence (DNA): TGCGCCAGCAGCGACCAGGGGACCACAGATACGCAGTATTTT. Translation: CASSDQGTTDTQYF.

The chain recombines TRBV4-3 with TRBJ2-3, with 7 bases identical to TRBD2. Germline V CDR1 and CDR2: LGHNA, YSLEER. CDR3 length equals 15 residues. V lost 0 bases and J lost 4; bases outside the gene matches: 4. As DNA, the CDR3 is TGCGCCAGCAGCCAAGAACTAGCGTATTCAGATACGCAGTATTTT. Residues: CASSQELAYSDTQYF.

This clone has only one observation. The chain recombines TRBV19 with TRBJ1-2; D gene unclear. CDR1 is LNHDA, CDR2 SQIVND, per germline (reference sequence). V lost 3 bases to trimming and J lost 4 bases, with 12 bases between them. This CDR3 has 14 residues. For the CDR3, the DNA is TGTGCCAGTAGTATCGTAGAGGGCCGCTATGGCTACACCTTC. Amino acid sequence: CASSIVEGRYGYTF.

V gene TRBV11-3 combines with J gene TRBJ1-1, with 10 nucleotides matching TRBD1. CDR1 is SGHNT, CDR2 YENEEA, per germline. The V segment lost 0 bases and the J segment 7 bases; nucleotides outside the gene matches: 11. The CDR3 spans 17 residues. CDR3 in DNA: TGTGCCAGCAGCTTAGATCGAACCCGGGACAGGGGACGTGAAGCTTTCTTT. It codes for CASSLDRTRDRGREAFF.

The chain joins TRBV25-1 to TRBJ2-3; D is possibly TRBD2 (7 bases). Germline V gene data show CDR1 as MGHDK and CDR2 as SYGVNS. The CDR3 loop spans 13 amino acids. Trimming left V 7 bases short and J 3 bases short, with 11 bases between. As DNA, the CDR3 is TGTGCCAGCAAAGGGGGGGATACAGATACGCAGTATTTT. Its protein is CASKGGDTDTQYF.

The V and J genes are TRBV27 and TRBJ2-3; D might be TRBD1 (6 bases). This CDR3 spans 15 amino acids. Germline CDR1 and CDR2: MNHEY and SMNVEV (reference sequence). Trimming removed 0 bases from V and 4 bases from J, with 11 bases in between. DNA for the CDR3: TGTGCCAGCAGTTTATCTTGGGGGCCGGCAGATACGCAGTATTTT. This translates into CASSLSWGPADTQYF.